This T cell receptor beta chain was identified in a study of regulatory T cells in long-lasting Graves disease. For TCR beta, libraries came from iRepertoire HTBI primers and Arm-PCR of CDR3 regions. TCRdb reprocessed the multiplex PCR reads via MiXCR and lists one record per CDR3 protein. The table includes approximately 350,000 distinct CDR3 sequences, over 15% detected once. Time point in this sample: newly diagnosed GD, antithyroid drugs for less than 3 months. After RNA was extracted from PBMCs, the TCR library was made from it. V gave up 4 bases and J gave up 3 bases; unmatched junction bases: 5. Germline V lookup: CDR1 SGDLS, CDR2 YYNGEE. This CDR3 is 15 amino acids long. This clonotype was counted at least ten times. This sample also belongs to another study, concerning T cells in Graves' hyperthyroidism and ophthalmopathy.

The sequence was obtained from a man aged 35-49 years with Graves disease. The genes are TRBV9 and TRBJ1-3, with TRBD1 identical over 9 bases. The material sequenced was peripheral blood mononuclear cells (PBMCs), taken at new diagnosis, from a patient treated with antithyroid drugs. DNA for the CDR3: TGTGCCAGCAGCCCCCGGACAGGGGATGGAAACACCATATATTTT. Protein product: CASSPRTGDGNTIYF.